Listed below are T cell receptor beta chains from one sample, sequenced in a study of identical twins. A single record per CDR3 protein comes from TCRdb applying MiXCR to the 5' RACE reads. The profile covers around 670,000 distinct CDR3 sequences, with 5.5% to 6.5% appearing a single time and around 1.7% taken by the ten largest. Sample: naive T cells sorted from blood. The source is a man aged 18 to 30 in good health. CDR3s include the opening cysteine and the closing phenylalanine or tryptophan. Each record gives: J gene, clone size, D gene, V gene, CDR3 DNA, CDR3 protein. The D gene is left open where the match is weak. The size field is filled for only some rows; it gives once, few, many or a size class.

>TRBJ2-1|many|.|TRBV5-1
TGCGCCAGCAGGGGACGGGGTGAGCAGTTCTTC
CASRGRGEQFF
>TRBJ2-7|many|.|TRBV12-3/TRBV12-4
TGTGCCAGCAGGCTAAGCTCCTACGAGCAGTACTTC
CASRLSSYEQYF
>TRBJ2-1|.|.|TRBV6-6
TGTGCCAGCAGTTACGTATTGGGTGAGCAGTTCTTC
CASSYVLGEQFF
>TRBJ2-7|many|.|TRBV29-1
TGCAGCGGCGGGACCACCTACGAGCAGTACTTC
CSGGTTYEQYF
>TRBJ2-7|.|TRBD1|TRBV9
TGTGCCAGCAGCGTAGCGAACACGGGACAGACCTACGAGCAGTACTTC
CASSVANTGQTYEQYF
>TRBJ2-1|many|.|TRBV7-9
TGTGCCAGCAGCTTATCTAGCGTCAATGAGCAGTTCTTC
CASSLSSVNEQFF
>TRBJ2-5|few|.|TRBV18
TGTGCCAGCTCCATAATCCGACAGGGAGGAGAGACCCAGTACTTC
CASSIIRQGGETQYF
>TRBJ2-7|.|TRBD2|TRBV28
TGTGCCAGCAGTTTATCCTTGGGACTAGCGGGTCCTCTCTCCTACGAGCAGTACTTC
CASSLSLGLAGPLSYEQYF
>TRBJ2-7|many|.|TRBV20-1
TGCAGTGCTAGCCCAGTTGGTCGGGACGAGCAGTACTTC
CSASPVGRDEQYF
>TRBJ2-7|many|.|TRBV20-1
TGCAGTGCTTGGGACTACGAGCAGTACTTC
CSAWDYEQYF
>TRBJ2-1|many|.|TRBV18
TGTGCCGCAGCCTTTAGCTCCTACAATGAGCAGTTCTTC
CAAAFSSYNEQFF
>TRBJ2-1|.|.|TRBV3-1
TGTGCCAGCAGACCTCAAGGGGTGAGCTCCTACAATGAGCAGTTCTTC
CASRPQGVSSYNEQFF
>TRBJ2-4|many|.|TRBV28
TGTGCCAGCAGTCGGGACTCTCTAGCCAAAAACATTCAGTACTTC
CASSRDSLAKNIQYF
>TRBJ1-1|many|.|TRBV9
TGTGCCAGCAGCCCCGACCCAGAGACTGAAGCTTTCTTT
CASSPDPETEAFF
>TRBJ2-3|few|.|TRBV29-1
TGCAGCGTTGTCGGACGCGAAAGCACAGATACGCAGTATTTT
CSVVGRESTDTQYF
>TRBJ1-1|.|TRBD1|TRBV5-5
TGTGCCAGCAGCTTAGACAGGGGTGATCGGTCTGAAGCTTTCTTT
CASSLDRGDRSEAFF
>TRBJ1-1|many|.|TRBV5-1
TGCGCCAGCAGCGCGTACGGGGGACCAAACACTGAAGCTTTCTTT
CASSAYGGPNTEAFF
>TRBJ1-6|.|.|TRBV20-1
TGCAGTGCTAGAGATCATGGGGCCCAGTATTCACCCCTCCACTTT
CSARDHGAQYSPLHF
>TRBJ2-5|many|TRBD2|TRBV12-3/TRBV12-4
TGTGCCACCTCCTTGGGCGGGAGCGGAGAGACCCAGTACTTC
CATSLGGSGETQYF
>TRBJ2-7|many|TRBD2|TRBV27
TGTGCCAGCAGGCAGCGGGAGGGCTACGAGCAGTACTTC
CASRQREGYEQYF
>TRBJ1-1|many|.|TRBV3-1
TGTGCCAGCAGCCCCGGACCGGAGGGGAACACTGAAGCTTTCTTT
CASSPGPEGNTEAFF
>TRBJ2-1|many|.|TRBV9
TGTGCCAGCAGCGTAGCTGGCGGGGATTCCTACAATGAGCAGTTCTTC
CASSVAGGDSYNEQFF
>TRBJ2-1|many|.|TRBV5-5
TGTGCCAGCAGTGGGGTTCCCAATGAGCAGTTCTTC
CASSGVPNEQFF
>TRBJ2-1|many|TRBD2|TRBV5-5
TGTGCCAGCAGCTTTCGGCGGGGGAAATACAATGAGCAGTTCTTC
CASSFRRGKYNEQFF
>TRBJ1-4|.|.|TRBV3-1
TGTGCCAGCAGCCAACCGACAGTTGAAAAACTGTTTTTT
CASSQPTVEKLFF
>TRBJ1-5|many|.|TRBV24-1
TGTGCCACCAGTGATGGGCTCCAGATTAGCAATCAGCCCCAGCATTTT
CATSDGLQISNQPQHF
>TRBJ2-2|many|TRBD2|TRBV7-9
TGTGCCAGCAGGGCTCGGGAGGGCCCTCGAATCACCGGGGAGCTGTTTTTT
CASRAREGPRITGELFF